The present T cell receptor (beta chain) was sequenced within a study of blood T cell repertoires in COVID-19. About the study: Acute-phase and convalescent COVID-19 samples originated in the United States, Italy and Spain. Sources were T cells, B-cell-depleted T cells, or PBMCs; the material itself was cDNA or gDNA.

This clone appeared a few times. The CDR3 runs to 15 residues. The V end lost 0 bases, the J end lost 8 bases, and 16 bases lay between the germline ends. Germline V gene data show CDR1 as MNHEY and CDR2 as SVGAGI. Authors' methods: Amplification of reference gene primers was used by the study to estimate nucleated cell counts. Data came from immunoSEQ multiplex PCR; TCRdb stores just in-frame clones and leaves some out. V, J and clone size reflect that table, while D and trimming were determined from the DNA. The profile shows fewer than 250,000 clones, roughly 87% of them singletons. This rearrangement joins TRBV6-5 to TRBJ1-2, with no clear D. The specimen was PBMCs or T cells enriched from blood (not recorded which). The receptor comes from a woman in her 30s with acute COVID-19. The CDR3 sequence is CASSYSANLLYGYTF. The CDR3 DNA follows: TGTGCCAGCAGTTACTCGGCAAATCTTCTGTACGGCTACACCTTC.